The next 32 T cell receptor beta chains were all read from a single sample in a study of Ad26.COV2.S vaccination and SARS-CoV-2 variants. Treatment noted: approximately 18 received Ad26.COV2.S at low or high dose, single or two shots; 5 received placebo; per-sample allocation not given. Samples were taken on day 63 after the first vaccine or placebo injection. Assay used: immunoSEQ multiplex PCR; TCRdb lists only in-frame clones, some missing. The sample records about 470,000 clones, less than 95% being singletons. Sample: peripheral blood, taken in a trial of Ad26.COV2.S vaccine versus placebo. The receptors stem from a person aged 18-60 years who received the Ad26.COV2.S COVID-19 vaccine or a placebo.

The genes are TRBV4-2 and TRBJ2-5, with no clear D. V gave up 0 bases and J gave up 8 bases, with 10 bases separating them. The germline CDR1 and CDR2 sequences are LGHNA and YNFKEQ. CDR3 length: 13 amino acids. Here the CDR3 DNA reads TGTGCCAGCAGCCAAGATGGGCAGCTTACCCAGTACTTC. Its protein product is CASSQDGQLTQYF.

J is TRBJ2-2 and V is TRBV7-8; possibly TRBD1 for D (6 bases). Per the germline V gene, CDR1 is SGHVS and CDR2 is FQNEAQ. The V end lost 5 bases, the J end lost 0 bases, and 13 bases lay between the germline ends. This CDR3 has 16 amino acids. Here the CDR3 reads CASSLPDSPNTGELFF. In DNA, the CDR3 is TGTGCCAGCAGCCTACCGGACAGCCCGAACACCGGGGAGCTGTTTTTT. Full variable domain (remainder filled in from reference TRBV7-8 and TRBJ2-2): GAGVSQSPRYKVAKRGQDVALRCDPISGHVSLFWYQQALGQGPEFLTYFQNEAQLDKSGLPSDRFFAERPEGSVSTLKIQRTQQEDSAVYLCASSLPDSPNTGELFFGEGSRLTVL.

J is TRBJ1-2 and V is TRBV2; 8 bases map to TRBD1. The germline CDR1 and CDR2 sequences are SNHLY and FYNNEI. With 1 base clipped from V and 4 bases from J, the junction kept 2 bases outside the gene matches. The CDR3 covers 14 residues. CDR3 in amino acids: CASSEEDRGYGYTF. The CDR3, as DNA: TGTGCCAGCAGTGAAGAAGACAGGGGCTATGGCTACACCTTC.

This chain joins TRBV7-6 and TRBJ2-5; the D gene could be TRBD1 or TRBD2 (6 bases each). Trimming pared 1 base from V and 2 bases from J, leaving 14 bases between. CDR3 length: 16 amino acids. Germline V gives CDR1 SGHVS, CDR2 FNYEAQ. The CDR3 coding sequence is TGTGCCAGCAGCTTAGGGGCTGGGGGGCAGCAAGAGACCCAGTACTTC. It yields the protein CASSLGAGGQQETQYF.

The chain employs TRBV6-6 and TRBJ2-7, with 8 bases aligning to TRBD2. The CDR3 is 15 residues long. Germline V gene data show CDR1 as MNHNY and CDR2 as SVGAGI (reference sequence). The V and J ends lost 1 base and 3 bases, in that order; junction bases with no gene match: 5. Here the CDR3 reads CASSYFGTSIYEQYF. The DNA for the CDR3 is TGTGCCAGCAGTTACTTCGGGACTAGTATCTACGAGCAGTACTTC.

The rearrangement joins TRBV14 to TRBJ2-7; 8 nucleotides align to TRBD1. CDR1 and CDR2 from the germline V gene are SGHDN and FVKESK. V was clipped by 3 bases and J by 3 bases; unmatched bases: 7. This CDR3 is 15 amino acids long. This chain's CDR3 is CASSQSAGGFYEQYF. The CDR3 bases are TGTGCCAGCAGCCAGTCGGCAGGGGGCTTCTACGAGCAGTACTTC.

This clone was counted a few times. This chain links TRBV6-4 with TRBJ2-1; no clear D. The ends were cut back, 6 bases at V and 5 bases at J, with 14 bases in the middle. There are 14 residues in the CDR3. Germline values: CDR1 MRHNA, CDR2 SNTAGT. Here the CDR3 reads CASSRNEAHNEQFF. The CDR3 DNA reads TGTGCCAGCAGCCGTAATGAGGCCCACAATGAGCAGTTCTTC.

The genes are TRBV9 and TRBJ2-7; 7 nucleotides align to TRBD2. J was trimmed by 2 bases and V by 3 bases; bases with no gene match: 8. Germline V gene data show CDR1 as SGDLS and CDR2 as YYNGEE. The CDR3 length is 15 residues. The chain's CDR3 is CASSAAAGDTYEQYF. For the CDR3, the DNA is TGTGCCAGCAGCGCTGCGGCGGGAGATACCTACGAGCAGTACTTC.

This rearrangement joins TRBV27 to TRBJ1-2, with 7 bases aligning to TRBD1. Unmatched junction bases numbered 8, after V lost 5 bases and J lost 2 bases. The germline V gene encodes CDR1 MNHEY and CDR2 SMNVEV (reference sequence). The CDR3 is 15 amino acids. The CDR3 loop reads CASSPHGTDNYGYTF. The DNA for the CDR3 is TGTGCCAGCAGTCCGCACGGGACAGACAACTATGGCTACACCTTC.

The chain combines TRBV7-6 with TRBJ2-5; maybe TRBD1 (7 bases). Per germline, CDR1 SGHVS and CDR2 FNYEAQ. This CDR3 region has 15 residues. Trimming removed 3 bases from V and 1 base from J, with 12 bases in between. The CDR3 DNA reads TGTGCCAGCAGCTTTAACAGGGGACTCCAAGAGACCCAGTACTTC. Translating it yields CASSFNRGLQETQYF.

The chain couples TRBV9 to TRBJ2-5; 13 nucleotides agree with TRBD2. V lost 4 bases, J lost 2 bases, and 5 bases stayed unmatched. Germline V gives CDR1 SGDLS, CDR2 YYNGEE. This CDR3 contains 16 residues. The CDR3 loop is CASSMGTSGIQETQYF. The CDR3 bases are TGTGCCAGCAGCATGGGGACTAGCGGGATTCAAGAGACCCAGTACTTC.

The CDR3 loop reads CASSLRLAGAQETQYF. The CDR3 DNA reads TGTGCCAGCAGCTTGAGGCTAGCGGGGGCCCAAGAGACCCAGTACTTC. The gene calls are TRBV5-4 and TRBJ2-5; 10 nucleotides match TRBD2. V dropped 1 base and J dropped 1; count of bases not matched to a gene: 4. Per the germline V gene, CDR1 is SGHNT and CDR2 is YYREEE (reference sequence). The CDR3 has 16 residues.

This clone was counted a single time. This chain uses TRBV10-3 with TRBJ2-7, with 11 bases identical to TRBD1. V was clipped by 1 base and J by 4 bases; unmatched bases: 3. The CDR3 is made up of 15 amino acids. The germline V gene has CDR1 ENHRY and CDR2 SYGVKD. The CDR3 here is CAISELGQGAYEQYF. The CDR3 DNA follows: TGTGCCATCAGTGAGTTAGGACAGGGGGCTTACGAGCAGTACTTC.

V usage is TRBV13 and J usage is TRBJ2-1; 10 bases align to TRBD1. This CDR3 is built from 15 residues. Germline loops: CDR1 PRHDT, CDR2 FYEKMQ (reference sequence). J gave up 6 bases and V 5 bases, and 7 bases lay outside the gene matches. CDR3 DNA sequence: TGTGCCAGCAGCCTGACGGGACAGGGGATCAATGAGCAGTTCTTC. Translation gives CASSLTGQGINEQFF.

In this sample, this clone turned up a few times. The gene calls are TRBV28 and TRBJ1-1, with TRBD1 as a possible D gene (6 bases). This CDR3 region has 15 residues. V was shortened by 3 bases and J by 4 bases, with 15 bases between the two germline ends. The germline gives CDR1 MDHEN, CDR2 SYDVKM. In nucleotides, the CDR3 is TGTGCCAGCAGTTTTATTCAGGGGCTGGCCACTGAAGCTTTCTTT. It yields the protein CASSFIQGLATEAFF.

V is TRBV28 and J is TRBJ2-1; perhaps D is TRBD1 or TRBD2 (5 bases each). This CDR3 is built from 18 residues. CDR1 and CDR2 (germline): MDHEN, SYDVKM. Trimming cost V 10 bases and J 2 bases, with 27 bases left between them. The chain's CDR3 is CATKPYRTRKGPYNEQFF. CDR3 nucleotides: TGTGCCACCAAACCGTACAGAACTAGGAAGGGGCCCTACAATGAGCAGTTCTTC.

The chain links TRBV11-2 to TRBJ2-1; 13 bases align to TRBD2. The CDR3 is 17 amino acids. The J segment lost 0 bases and the V segment lost 4 bases, leaving 3 bases of the junction unmatched. CDR1 and CDR2 (germline): SGHAT, FQNNGV. The CDR3 sequence: CASSSGLAGSSYNEQFF. The DNA of the CDR3 is TGTGCCAGCAGCTCGGGACTAGCGGGAAGCTCCTACAATGAGCAGTTCTTC. Complete variable domain (other parts from reference TRBV11-2 and TRBJ2-1): EAGVAQSPRYKIIEKRQSVAFWCNPISGHATLYWYQQILGQGPKLLIQFQNNGVVDDSQLPKDRFSAERLKGVDSTLKIQPAKLEDSAVYLCASSSGLAGSSYNEQFFGPGTRLTVL.

V usage is TRBV7-3 and J usage is TRBJ2-7; 7 bases map to TRBD1. The CDR3 is made up of 15 amino acids. V gave up 5 bases and J gave up 3 bases; unmatched junction bases: 10. CDR1 SGHTA and CDR2 FQGTGA come from the germline V gene. The CDR3 is CASSKLTGRNYEQYF. CDR3 nucleotide sequence: TGTGCCAGCAGCAAATTGACAGGGAGAAACTACGAGCAGTACTTC.

The chain uses TRBV29-1 and TRBJ1-2; TRBD1 matches 7 bases. CDR1 SQVTM and CDR2 ANQGSEA come from the germline V gene. The V gene end was trimmed by 0 bases and the J gene end by 2 bases; junction bases not matched to a gene: 6. The CDR3 is made up of 15 amino acids. The CDR3 bases are TGCAGCGTTGAAGATGGGAAGGGACAGAACTATGGCTACACCTTC. It encodes CSVEDGKGQNYGYTF. Together with reference TRBV29-1 and TRBJ1-2, the CDR3 gives the full variable domain: SAVISQKPSRDICQRGTSLTIQCQVDSQVTMMFWYRQQPGQSLTLIATANQGSEATYESGFVIDKFPISRPNLTFSTLTVSNMSPEDSSIYLCSVEDGKGQNYGYTFGSGTRLTVV.

CDR3 in DNA: TGTGCCAGCAGCTTAACAGGGGGCAGAGGAGAGACCCAGTACTTC. It translates to CASSLTGGRGETQYF. The chain links TRBV7-2 to TRBJ2-5; 9 positions match TRBD1. Trimming at V came to 2 bases and at J to 4 bases, leaving 5 bases not matched to a gene. The CDR3 loop spans 15 amino acids. Germline CDR1 reads SGHTA; CDR2 reads FQGNSA.

The rearrangement uses TRBV7-9 and TRBJ2-3; 12 bases line up with TRBD1. Per the germline V gene, CDR1 is SEHNR and CDR2 is FQNEAQ (reference sequence). The V and J ends lost 2 bases and 0 bases, in that order; junction bases with no gene match: 9. CDR3 length equals 19 residues. CDR3 amino acids: CASSLQGTGGVPSTDTQYF. The CDR3, as DNA: TGTGCCAGCAGCTTACAGGGGACAGGGGGCGTCCCTAGCACAGATACGCAGTATTTT.

The chain has TRBV29-1 and TRBJ2-1; D remains ambiguous. This CDR3 contains 13 residues. The germline CDR1 and CDR2 sequences are SQVTM and ANQGSEA. The germline V and J ends were trimmed by 4 bases and 2 bases, with 9 bases remaining between them. CDR3 in DNA: TGCAGCGTTGGGCTCGGAACCTACAATGAGCAGTTCTTC. It codes for CSVGLGTYNEQFF.

The chain links TRBV18 to TRBJ2-1; TRBD2 matches at 10 bases. Germline V gives CDR1 KGHSH, CDR2 LQKENI. The CDR3 loop spans 20 amino acids. J was trimmed by 0 bases and V by 1 base; bases with no gene match: 12. CDR3 in amino acids: CASSPRVSGRADSSYNEQFF. The CDR3 coding sequence is TGTGCCAGCTCACCACGAGTCAGCGGGAGGGCCGATAGCTCCTACAATGAGCAGTTCTTC.

The chain joins TRBV6-8 to TRBJ2-3; 7 nucleotides align to TRBD2. The germline CDR1 and CDR2 sequences are MNHGY and SAAAGT. V dropped 5 bases and J dropped 0; count of bases not matched to a gene: 8. The CDR3 runs 16 residues. Here the CDR3 reads CASSRIAGTSTDTQYF. The CDR3 DNA sequence: TGTGCCAGCAGTCGTATAGCGGGTACTAGCACAGATACGCAGTATTTT.

This chain joins TRBV11-2 and TRBJ2-3; TRBD2 is a possible D gene (5 bases). V lost 3 bases, J lost 6 bases, and 16 bases lay in between. Germline-derived CDR1 and CDR2 are SGHAT and FQNNGV. The CDR3 totals 15 residues. The CDR3: CASSFSIGVLDTQYF. CDR3 nucleotide sequence: TGTGCCAGCAGCTTTAGTATCGGGGTATTGGATACGCAGTATTTT. The whole variable domain, filled in from reference TRBV11-2 and TRBJ2-3, reads EAGVAQSPRYKIIEKRQSVAFWCNPISGHATLYWYQQILGQGPKLLIQFQNNGVVDDSQLPKDRFSAERLKGVDSTLKIQPAKLEDSAVYLCASSFSIGVLDTQYFGPGTRLTVL.

The chain recombines TRBV28 with TRBJ2-7; no clear D. The CDR3 totals 15 residues. Germline V CDR1 and CDR2: MDHEN, SYDVKM. The V and J ends lost 2 bases and 5 bases respectively, with 16 bases between them. The CDR3: CASSLIEPTPHEQYF. CDR3 nucleotide sequence: TGTGCCAGCAGTTTAATCGAGCCTACCCCGCACGAGCAGTACTTC.

The J gene is TRBJ2-6, the V gene TRBV4-3, with TRBD1 as a possible D gene (6 bases). This CDR3 has 22 amino acids. Germline V lookup: CDR1 LGHNA, CDR2 YSLEER. The V and J ends lost 0 bases and 2 bases respectively, with 26 bases between them. In nucleotides, the CDR3 is TGCGCCAGCAGCCAAGAAGTCAGTCCGGGACACAGGGACCCCACTGGGGCCAACGTCCTGACTTTC. Residues: CASSQEVSPGHRDPTGANVLTF.

This clone was observed a handful of times. The chain recombines TRBV7-9 with TRBJ1-5; 8 nucleotides agree with TRBD1. The CDR3 spans 14 residues. In germline, CDR1 is SEHNR, CDR2 FQNEAQ (reference sequence). The V gene end was trimmed by 5 bases and the J gene end by 16 bases; junction bases not matched to a gene: 16. For the CDR3, the DNA is TGTGCCAGCAGCGCGGACAGGGAATCATCTCACAAACATTTT. Its translation is CASSADRESSHKHF.

The rearrangement links TRBV7-2 to TRBJ1-1; D perhaps matches TRBD1 (6 bases). There are 13 residues in the CDR3. Germline V gene lookup returns CDR1 SGHTA and CDR2 FQGNSA. Trimming stripped 6 bases from V and 1 base from J, with 9 bases between. CDR3 sequence reads: CASRVDRNTEAFF. CDR3 nucleotides: TGTGCCAGCAGGGTGGACAGGAACACTGAAGCTTTCTTT. Filled out from reference TRBV7-2 and TRBJ1-1, the complete variable domain reads GAGVSQSPSNKVTEKGKDVELRCDPISGHTALYWYRQSLGQGLEFLIYFQGNSAPDKSGLPSDRFSAERTGGSVSTLTIQRTQQEDSAVYLCASRVDRNTEAFFGQGTRLTVV.

V gene TRBV3-1 (or the pseudogene TRBV3-2) combines with J gene TRBJ2-3, with 10 nucleotides matching TRBD2. CDR1 LGHDT and CDR2 YNNKEL come from the germline V gene (reference sequence). The V gene end was trimmed by 0 bases and the J gene end by 4 bases; junction bases not matched to a gene: 10. The CDR3 sequence is 18 residues long. The CDR3 loop reads CASSQDSPSGSIADTQYF. In DNA form, the CDR3 reads TGTGCCAGCAGCCAAGATTCGCCTAGCGGGAGTATCGCAGATACGCAGTATTTT.

The rearrangement joins TRBV7-6 to TRBJ2-7; TRBD1 agrees at 11 bases. The CDR3 length is 16 residues. The germline CDR1 and CDR2 sequences are SGHVS and FNYEAQ. Trimming cost V 5 bases and J 2 bases; bases outside gene matches: 8. Written as DNA, the CDR3 is TGTGCCAGCAGCACCGGACAGGGGGCAGCAACCTACGAGCAGTACTTC. This encodes CASSTGQGAATYEQYF.

The chain combines TRBV5-8 with TRBJ2-7, with TRBD1 matching 8 bases. The junction had 15 bases not matched to a gene; V was cut back by 5 bases and J by 5 bases. This CDR3 is 16 amino acids long. The germline CDR1 and CDR2 sequences are SGHTS and YDEGEE. The CDR3 here is CASSSPADRVIDEQYF. The CDR3 DNA is TGTGCCAGCAGTTCCCCCGCGGACAGGGTTATCGACGAGCAGTACTTC.